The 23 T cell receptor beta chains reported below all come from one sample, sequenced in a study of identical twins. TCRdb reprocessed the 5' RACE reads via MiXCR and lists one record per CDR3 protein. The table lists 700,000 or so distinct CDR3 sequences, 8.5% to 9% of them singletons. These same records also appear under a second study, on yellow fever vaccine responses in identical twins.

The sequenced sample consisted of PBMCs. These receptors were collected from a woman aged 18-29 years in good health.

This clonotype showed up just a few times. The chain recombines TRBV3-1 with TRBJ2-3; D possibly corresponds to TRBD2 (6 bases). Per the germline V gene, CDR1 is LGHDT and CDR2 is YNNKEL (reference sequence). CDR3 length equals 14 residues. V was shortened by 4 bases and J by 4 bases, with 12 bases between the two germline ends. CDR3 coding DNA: TGTGCCAGCAGCCGGCGGGATGGGTCAGATACGCAGTATTTT. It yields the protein CASSRRDGSDTQYF.

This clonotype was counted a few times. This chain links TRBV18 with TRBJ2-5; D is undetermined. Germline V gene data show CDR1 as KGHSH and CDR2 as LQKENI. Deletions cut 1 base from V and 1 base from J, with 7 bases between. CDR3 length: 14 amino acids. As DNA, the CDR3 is TGTGCCAGCTCACCACAGATTATCCAAGAGACCCAGTACTTC. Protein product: CASSPQIIQETQYF.

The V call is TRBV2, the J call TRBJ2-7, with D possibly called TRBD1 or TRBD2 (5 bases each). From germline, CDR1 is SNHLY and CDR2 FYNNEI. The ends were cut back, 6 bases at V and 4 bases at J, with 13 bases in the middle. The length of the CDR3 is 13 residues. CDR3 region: CASREGPSYEQYF. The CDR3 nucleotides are TGTGCCAGCAGAGAGGGACCCTCTTACGAGCAGTACTTC.

The CDR3 protein is CATSAFEVEGQGVFYQETQYF. CDR3 sequence (DNA): TGTGCCACCAGTGCCTTCGAAGTAGAGGGACAGGGGGTTTTTTACCAAGAGACCCAGTACTTC. The V and J genes are TRBV24-1 and TRBJ2-5; 11 bases line up with TRBD1. The trim removed 5 bases at V and 0 bases at J, leaving 19 bases unmatched. Germline V CDR1 and CDR2: KGHDR, SFDVKD. The CDR3 covers 21 residues.

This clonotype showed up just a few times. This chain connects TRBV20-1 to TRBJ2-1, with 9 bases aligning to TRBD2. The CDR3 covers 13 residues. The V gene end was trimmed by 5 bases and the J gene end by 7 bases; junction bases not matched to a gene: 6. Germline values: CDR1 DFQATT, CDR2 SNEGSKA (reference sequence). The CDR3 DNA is TGCAGTGCTGCCGGACTAGCGAAGAATGAGCAGTTCTTC. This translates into CSAAGLAKNEQFF.

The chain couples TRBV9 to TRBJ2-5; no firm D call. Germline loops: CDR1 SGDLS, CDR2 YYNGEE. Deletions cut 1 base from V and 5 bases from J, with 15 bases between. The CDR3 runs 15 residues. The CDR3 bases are TGTGCCAGCAGCGTAATTTCGGGTGGTTTGGAGACCCAGTACTTC. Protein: CASSVISGGLETQYF. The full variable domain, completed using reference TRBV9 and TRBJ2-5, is DSGVTQTPKHLITATGQRVTLRCSPRSGDLSVYWYQQSLDQGLQFLIQYYNGEERAKGNILERFSAQQFPDLHSELNLSSLELGDSALYFCASSVISGGLETQYFGPGTRLLVL.

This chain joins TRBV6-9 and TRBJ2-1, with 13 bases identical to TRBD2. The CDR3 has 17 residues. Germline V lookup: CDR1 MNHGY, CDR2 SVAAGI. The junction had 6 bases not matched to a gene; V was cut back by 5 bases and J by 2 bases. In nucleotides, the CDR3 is TGTGCCAGCAGTCACCCACTAGCGGGAGGGACCTACAATGAGCAGTTCTTC. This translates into CASSHPLAGGTYNEQFF.

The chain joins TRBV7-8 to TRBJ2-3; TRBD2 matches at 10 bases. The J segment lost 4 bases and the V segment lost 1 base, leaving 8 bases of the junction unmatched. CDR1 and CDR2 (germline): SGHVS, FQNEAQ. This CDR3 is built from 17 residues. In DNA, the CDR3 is TGTGCCAGCAGCTTAGTTGCGCTAGCGGGAGTTGCAGATACGCAGTATTTT. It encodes CASSLVALAGVADTQYF. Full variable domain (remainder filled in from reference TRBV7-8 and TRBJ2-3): GAGVSQSPRYKVAKRGQDVALRCDPISGHVSLFWYQQALGQGPEFLTYFQNEAQLDKSGLPSDRFFAERPEGSVSTLKIQRTQQEDSAVYLCASSLVALAGVADTQYFGPGTRLTVL.

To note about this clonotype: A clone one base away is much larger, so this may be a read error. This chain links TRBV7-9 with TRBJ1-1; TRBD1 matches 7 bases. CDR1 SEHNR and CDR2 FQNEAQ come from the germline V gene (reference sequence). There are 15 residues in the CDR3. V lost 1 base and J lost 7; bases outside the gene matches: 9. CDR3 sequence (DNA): TGTGCCAGCAGCTTAGATGTGCCAACAGGGGATGAAGCTTTCTTT. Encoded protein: CASSLDVPTGDEAFF.

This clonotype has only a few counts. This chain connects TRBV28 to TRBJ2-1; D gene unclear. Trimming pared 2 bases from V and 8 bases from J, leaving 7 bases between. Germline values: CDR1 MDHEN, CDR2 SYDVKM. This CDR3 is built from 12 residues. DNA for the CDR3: TGTGCCAGCAGTTTACCCCCTCATGAGCAGTTCTTC. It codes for CASSLPPHEQFF.

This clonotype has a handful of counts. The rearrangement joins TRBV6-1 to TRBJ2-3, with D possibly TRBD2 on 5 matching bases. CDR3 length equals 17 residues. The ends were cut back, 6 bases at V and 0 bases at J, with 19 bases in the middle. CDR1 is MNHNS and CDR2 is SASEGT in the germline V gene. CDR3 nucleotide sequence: TGTGCCAGCAGGGGGAGCCGTGGCGGGTCTAGCACAGATACGCAGTATTTT. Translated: CASRGSRGGSSTDTQYF.

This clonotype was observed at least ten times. DNA for the CDR3: TGTGCCACCTCGGGACAGTTCAGGGATACGCAGTATTTT. It codes for CATSGQFRDTQYF. The chain has TRBV7-2 and TRBJ2-3; the match to TRBD1 covers 7 bases. The CDR3 consists of 13 residues. Per the germline V gene, CDR1 is SGHTA and CDR2 is FQGNSA. Germline trimming cut 10 bases from V and 6 bases from J; bases unmatched to any gene: 10.

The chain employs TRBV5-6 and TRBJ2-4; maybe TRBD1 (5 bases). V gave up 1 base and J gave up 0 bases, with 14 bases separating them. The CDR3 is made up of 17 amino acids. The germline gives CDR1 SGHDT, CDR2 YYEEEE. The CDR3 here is CASSLKGLRLAKNIQYF. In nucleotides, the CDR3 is TGTGCCAGCAGCTTGAAGGGGTTGAGGCTAGCCAAAAACATTCAGTACTTC.

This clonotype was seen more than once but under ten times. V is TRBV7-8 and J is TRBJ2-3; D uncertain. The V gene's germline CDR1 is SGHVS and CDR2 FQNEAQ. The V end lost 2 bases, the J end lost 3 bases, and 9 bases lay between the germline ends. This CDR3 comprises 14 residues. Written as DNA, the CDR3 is TGTGCCAGCAGCTTACCAGTAGGGACAGATACGCAGTATTTT. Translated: CASSLPVGTDTQYF.

Written as DNA, the CDR3 is TGCGCCAGCAGCTTGGCCGACAGATCCTACGAGCAGTACTTC. Amino acid sequence: CASSLADRSYEQYF. The rearrangement uses TRBV5-1 and TRBJ2-7, with TRBD1 as a possible D gene (5 bases). Germline values: CDR1 SGHRS, CDR2 YFSETQ. This CDR3 comprises 14 residues. Trimming pared 0 bases from V and 1 base from J, leaving 8 bases between.

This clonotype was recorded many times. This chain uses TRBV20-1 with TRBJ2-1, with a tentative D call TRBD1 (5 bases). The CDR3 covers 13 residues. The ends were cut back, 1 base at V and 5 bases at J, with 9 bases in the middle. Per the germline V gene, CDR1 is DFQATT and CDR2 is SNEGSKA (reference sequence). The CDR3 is CSARVGANNEQFF. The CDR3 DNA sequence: TGCAGTGCTAGAGTTGGGGCTAACAATGAGCAGTTCTTC.

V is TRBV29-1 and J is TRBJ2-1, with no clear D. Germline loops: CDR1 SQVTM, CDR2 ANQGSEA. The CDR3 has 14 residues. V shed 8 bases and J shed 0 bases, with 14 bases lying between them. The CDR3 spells CSSAGLSSYNEQFF. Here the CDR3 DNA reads TGCAGCAGTGCTGGGCTGAGCTCCTACAATGAGCAGTTCTTC.

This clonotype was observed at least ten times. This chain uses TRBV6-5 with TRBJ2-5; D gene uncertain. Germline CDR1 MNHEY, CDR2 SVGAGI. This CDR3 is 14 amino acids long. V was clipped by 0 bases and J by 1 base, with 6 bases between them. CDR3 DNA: TGTGCCAGCAGTTACTCGGCGGTCCAAGAGACCCAGTACTTC. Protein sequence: CASSYSAVQETQYF.

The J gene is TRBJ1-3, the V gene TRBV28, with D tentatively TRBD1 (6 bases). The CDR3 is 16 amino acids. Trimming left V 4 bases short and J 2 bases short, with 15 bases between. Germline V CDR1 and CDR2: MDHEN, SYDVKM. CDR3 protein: CASSSYRVPAGNTIYF. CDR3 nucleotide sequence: TGTGCCAGCAGTTCGTACAGGGTACCGGCTGGAAACACCATATATTTT.

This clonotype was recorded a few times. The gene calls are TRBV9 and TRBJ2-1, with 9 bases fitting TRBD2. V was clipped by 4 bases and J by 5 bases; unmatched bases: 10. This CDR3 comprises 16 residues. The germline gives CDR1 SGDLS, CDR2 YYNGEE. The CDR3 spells CASSSRTSEVDNEQFF. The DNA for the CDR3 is TGTGCCAGCAGCTCCCGGACTAGCGAGGTCGACAATGAGCAGTTCTTC.

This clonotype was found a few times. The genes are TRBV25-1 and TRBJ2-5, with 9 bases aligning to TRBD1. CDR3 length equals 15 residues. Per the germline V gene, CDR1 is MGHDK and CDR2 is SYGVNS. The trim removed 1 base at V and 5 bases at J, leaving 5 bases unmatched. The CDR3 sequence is CASSELTGGFETQYF. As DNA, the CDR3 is TGTGCCAGCAGTGAATTAACAGGGGGCTTTGAGACCCAGTACTTC. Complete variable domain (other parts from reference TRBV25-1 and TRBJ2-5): EADIYQTPRYLVIGTGKKITLECSQTMGHDKMYWYQQDPGMELHLIHYSYGVNSTEKGDLSSESTVSRIRTEHFPLTLESARPSHTSQYLCASSELTGGFETQYFGPGTRLLVL.

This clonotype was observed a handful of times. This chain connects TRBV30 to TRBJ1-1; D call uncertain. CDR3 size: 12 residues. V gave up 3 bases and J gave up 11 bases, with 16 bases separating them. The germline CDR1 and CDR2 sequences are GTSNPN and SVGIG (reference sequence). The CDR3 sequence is CAWRGHMAIAFF. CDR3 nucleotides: TGTGCCTGGAGGGGTCATATGGCGATCGCTTTCTTT.

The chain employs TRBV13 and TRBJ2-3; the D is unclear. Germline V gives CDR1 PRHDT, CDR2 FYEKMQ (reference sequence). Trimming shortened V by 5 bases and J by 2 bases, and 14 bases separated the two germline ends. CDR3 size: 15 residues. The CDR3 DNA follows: TGTGCCAGCAGCCCTCGTGGGAAGAACACAGATACGCAGTATTTT. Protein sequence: CASSPRGKNTDTQYF.